This entry lists 14 T cell receptor beta chains sequenced from one sample in a study of blood T cell repertoires in COVID-19. Clones were read by immunoSEQ multiplex PCR, and TCRdb kept only the in-frame ones, dropping some. The data show about 110,000 clones, about 85% seen once. Sequenced material: peripheral blood. The receptors derive from a human donor in a cohort sampled during active COVID-19.

This clone came up many times. The genes are TRBV4-3 and TRBJ2-7; 13 bases are a match to TRBD2. From germline, CDR1 is LGHNA and CDR2 YSLEER. The CDR3 covers 16 residues. V lost 1 base to trimming and J lost 7 bases; unmatched junction nucleotides: 7. The CDR3 here is CASSQVIGLAGVEQYF. CDR3 in DNA: TGCGCCAGCAGCCAAGTAATCGGACTAGCGGGGGTTGAGCAGTACTTC.

The J gene is TRBJ2-3, the V gene TRBV6-6, with 14 bases aligning to TRBD2. This CDR3 is built from 18 residues. V gave up 5 bases and J gave up 1 base; unmatched junction bases: 8. Germline CDR1 reads MNHNY; CDR2 reads SVGAGI (reference sequence). This CDR3 reads CASSRGLAGGPGTDTQYF. CDR3 nucleotides: TGTGCCAGCAGTCGAGGACTAGCGGGGGGACCCGGCACAGATACGCAGTATTTT.

The chain joins TRBV6-6 to TRBJ2-3; tentative D call: TRBD2 (6 bases). V shed 4 bases and J shed 2 bases, with 16 bases lying between them. Germline CDR1 MNHNY, CDR2 SVGAGI (reference sequence). The CDR3 contains 16 residues. CDR3 region: CASSSPFAGTTDTQYF. The CDR3 coding sequence is TGTGCCAGCAGTTCACCTTTCGCGGGGACCACAGATACGCAGTATTTT.

The chain links TRBV19 to TRBJ2-7; maybe TRBD1 (5 bases). Germline CDR1 and CDR2: LNHDA and SQIVND (reference sequence). The V and J ends lost 8 bases and 6 bases respectively, with 17 bases between them. This CDR3 region has 13 residues. CDR3 sequence reads: CASSTGYEAEQYF. The CDR3 coding sequence is TGTGCCAGTTCCACAGGTTATGAGGCCGAGCAGTACTTC.

The CDR3 region is CASARDRINTEAFF. The CDR3 DNA follows: TGTGCCAGCGCCAGGGACAGGATAAACACTGAAGCTTTCTTT. The chain carries TRBV25-1 and TRBJ1-1, with 8 bases lining up with TRBD1. With V trimmed by 8 bases and J by 2 bases, 7 bases remained unmatched. Per the germline V gene, CDR1 is MGHDK and CDR2 is SYGVNS. The CDR3 contains 14 residues. Full variable domain (missing parts from reference TRBV25-1 and TRBJ1-1): EADIYQTPRYLVIGTGKKITLECSQTMGHDKMYWYQQDPGMELHLIHYSYGVNSTEKGDLSSESTVSRIRTEHFPLTLESARPSHTSQYLCASARDRINTEAFFGQGTRLTVV.

DNA for the CDR3: TGTGCCACCGCAGACAGGGGAGGGGAAAAACTGTTTTTT. It encodes CATADRGGEKLFF. V gene TRBV7-9 combines with J gene TRBJ1-4; 8 bases match TRBD1. Per germline, CDR1 SEHNR and CDR2 FQNEAQ (reference sequence). This CDR3 comprises 13 residues. V shed 10 bases and J 8 bases; nucleotides not matched to a gene: 9.

The CDR3 bases are TGCACCAGCAGCCAAGACCGAAATCGGAATGGGAGCTCCTACGAGCAGTACTTC. Translating gives CTSSQDRNRNGSSYEQYF. This rearrangement joins TRBV1 to TRBJ2-7; the table's TRBD2 call for D was not verified on the DNA. TRBV1 is a recognized pseudogene. CDR3 length: 18 residues.

V usage is TRBV4-3 and J usage is TRBJ1-3; D not resolved. V lost 0 bases, J lost 2 bases, and 8 bases lay in between. This CDR3 has 15 residues. From germline, CDR1 is LGHNA and CDR2 YSLEER. The CDR3 sequence is CASSQDLLAGNTIYF. DNA for the CDR3: TGCGCCAGCAGCCAAGATCTCCTCGCTGGAAACACCATATATTTT.

The chain joins TRBV29-1 to TRBJ2-1, with 11 positions matching TRBD2. The CDR3 extends over 15 amino acids. The V gene end was trimmed by 7 bases and the J gene end by 10 bases; junction bases not matched to a gene: 15. Germline V gives CDR1 SQVTM, CDR2 ANQGSEA. The CDR3 bases are TGCAGCGCTTCCATAAACCTAGCGGGGGGTCACGAGCAGTTCTTC. Amino acids: CSASINLAGGHEQFF.

This chain uses TRBV20-1 with TRBJ1-4, with D possibly being TRBD1 (5 bases). Germline V gene lookup returns CDR1 DFQATT and CDR2 SNEGSKA (reference sequence). This CDR3 contains 11 residues. The V gene lost 3 bases and the J gene lost 7 bases, with 6 bases spanning the gap. CDR3 bases: TGCAGTGCTAGGGGGGGTGAAAAACTGTTTTTT. Translating gives CSARGGEKLFF.

The chain links TRBV5-1 to TRBJ1-3, with D perhaps matching TRBD1 (6 bases). CDR1 and CDR2 (germline): SGHRS, YFSETQ. The V end was cut by 0 bases, the J end by 0 bases, with 13 bases between. This CDR3 is built from 17 residues. CDR3 protein: CASSLEGVASSGNTIYF. The CDR3 DNA reads as TGCGCCAGCAGCTTGGAGGGGGTAGCGAGCTCTGGAAACACCATATATTTT.

V and J are TRBV27 and TRBJ2-6; maybe TRBD1 (6 bases). This CDR3 comprises 16 residues. Germline CDR1 MNHEY, CDR2 SMNVEV (reference sequence). Trimming left V 2 bases short and J 2 bases short, with 10 bases between. The CDR3: CASSLTGTAGANVLTF. The DNA of the CDR3 is TGTGCCAGCAGTTTAACAGGGACGGCTGGGGCCAACGTCCTGACTTTC.

The chain joins TRBV2 to TRBJ2-7; D perhaps matches TRBD2 (6 bases). CDR3 length: 18 amino acids. The germline V gene has CDR1 SNHLY and CDR2 FYNNEI. The V end was cut by 5 bases, the J end by 0 bases, with 23 bases between. The CDR3 here is CASSLPGVWDPSSYEQYF. CDR3 in DNA: TGTGCCAGCAGTCTCCCGGGGGTATGGGACCCGAGCTCCTACGAGCAGTACTTC.

This clone came up once. The V call is TRBV10-2, the J call TRBJ2-3; D may be TRBD2 (5 bases). The ends were cut back, 8 bases at V and 2 bases at J, with 11 bases in the middle. Per the germline V gene, CDR1 is WSHSY and CDR2 is SAAADI. CDR3 size: 13 residues. CDR3: CASQRTPTDTQYF. Written as DNA, the CDR3 is TGCGCCAGCCAGCGGACGCCCACAGATACGCAGTATTTT.